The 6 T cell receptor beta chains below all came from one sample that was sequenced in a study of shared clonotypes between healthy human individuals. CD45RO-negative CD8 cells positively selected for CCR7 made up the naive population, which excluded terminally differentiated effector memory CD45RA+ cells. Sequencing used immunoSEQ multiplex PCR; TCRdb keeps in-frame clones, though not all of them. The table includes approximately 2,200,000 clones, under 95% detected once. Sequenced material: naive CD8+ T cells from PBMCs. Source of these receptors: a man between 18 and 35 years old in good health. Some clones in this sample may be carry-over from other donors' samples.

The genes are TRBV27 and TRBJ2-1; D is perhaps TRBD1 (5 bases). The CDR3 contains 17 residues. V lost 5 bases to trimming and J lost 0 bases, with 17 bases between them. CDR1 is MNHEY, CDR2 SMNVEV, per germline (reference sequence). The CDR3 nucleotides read TGTGCCAGCAGTAGGGGCCCTGGCGTAGGCTCCTACAATGAGCAGTTCTTC. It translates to CASSRGPGVGSYNEQFF.

CDR3 residues: CASSLAAGTADTQYF. The CDR3 DNA reads TGTGCCAGCAGCTTAGCCGCCGGGACAGCAGATACGCAGTATTTT. The J gene is TRBJ2-3, the V gene TRBV7-9, with 7 nucleotides matching TRBD1. Germline V gene lookup returns CDR1 SEHNR and CDR2 FQNEAQ (reference sequence). The CDR3 runs to 15 residues. The trim removed 0 bases at V and 4 bases at J, leaving 4 bases unmatched. Together with reference TRBV7-9 and TRBJ2-3, the CDR3 gives the full variable domain: DTGVSQNPRHKITKRGQNVTFRCDPISEHNRLYWYRQTLGQGPEFLTYFQNEAQLEKSRLLSDRFSAERPKGSFSTLEIQRTEQGDSAMYLCASSLAAGTADTQYFGPGTRLTVL.

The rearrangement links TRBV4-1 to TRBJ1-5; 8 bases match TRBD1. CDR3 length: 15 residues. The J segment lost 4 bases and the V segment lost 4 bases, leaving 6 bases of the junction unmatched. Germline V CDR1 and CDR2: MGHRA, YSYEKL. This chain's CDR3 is CASSPWTGRNQPQHF. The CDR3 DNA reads TGCGCCAGCAGCCCTTGGACAGGGCGTAATCAGCCCCAGCATTTT.

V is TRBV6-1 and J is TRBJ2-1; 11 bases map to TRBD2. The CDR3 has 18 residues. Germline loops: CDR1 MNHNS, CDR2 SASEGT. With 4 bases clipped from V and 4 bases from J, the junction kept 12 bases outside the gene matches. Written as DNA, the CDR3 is TGTGCCAGCAGTGGCACACTTGGACTAGCGGGTATGTACAATGAGCAGTTCTTC. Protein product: CASSGTLGLAGMYNEQFF.

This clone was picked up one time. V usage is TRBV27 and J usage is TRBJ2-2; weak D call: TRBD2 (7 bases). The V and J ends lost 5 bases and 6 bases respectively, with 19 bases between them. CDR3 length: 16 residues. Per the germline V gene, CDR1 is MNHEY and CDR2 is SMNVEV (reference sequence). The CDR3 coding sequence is TGTGCCAGCAGTCCTTGGGGGGGGCGTTCCGCCGGGGAGCTGTTTTTT. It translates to CASSPWGGRSAGELFF.

DNA for the CDR3: TGCGCCAGCAGCTTGGGACAGGGGTTGCGGGCCTACGAGCAGTACTTC. Residues: CASSLGQGLRAYEQYF. The chain combines TRBV5-1 with TRBJ2-7; TRBD1 matches at 8 bases. The J segment lost 2 bases and the V segment lost 0 bases, leaving 7 bases of the junction unmatched. Germline CDR1 reads SGHRS; CDR2 reads YFSETQ. The CDR3 runs 16 residues.